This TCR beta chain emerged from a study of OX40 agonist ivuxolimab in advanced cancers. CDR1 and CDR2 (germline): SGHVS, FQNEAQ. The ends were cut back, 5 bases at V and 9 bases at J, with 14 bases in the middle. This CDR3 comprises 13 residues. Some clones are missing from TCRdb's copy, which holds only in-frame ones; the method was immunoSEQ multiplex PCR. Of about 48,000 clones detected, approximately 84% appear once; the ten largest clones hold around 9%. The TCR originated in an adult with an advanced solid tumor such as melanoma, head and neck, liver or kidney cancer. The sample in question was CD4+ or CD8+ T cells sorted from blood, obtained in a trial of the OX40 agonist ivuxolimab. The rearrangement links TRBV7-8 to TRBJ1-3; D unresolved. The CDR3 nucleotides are TGTGCCAGCAGCCAAGACATCGGAGGCACCATATATTTT. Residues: CASSQDIGGTIYF.